This TCR beta chain was sequenced during a study of graft-versus-host responses after intestinal transplantation. For the study at large: Each of the recipients got a multivisceral, liver-intestinal, or isolated intestinal transplant. Each patient got anti-thymocyte globulin induction, then tacrolimus and steroids for around three years. Study-level points and caveats: GvH clonotypes were identified within recipient marrow, with a subset emerging first in ileum or blood.

The germline gives CDR1 ENHRY, CDR2 SYGVKD. There are 16 residues in the CDR3. The ends lost 5 bases at V and 8 bases at J; junction bases unmatched: 13. Measured with immunoSEQ multiplex PCR; TCRdb has only the in-frame clones, and not every one. The sample consists of some 97,000 clones, 87% of them appearing once. To note about this clone: The antigen is not known.

This chain links TRBV10-3 with TRBJ1-3; 9 bases are a match to TRBD1. This TCR derives from a human donor who was the organ donor for an intestinal transplant. The sequencing here drew on unstimulated CD4+ T cells sorted from spleen or lymph node cells, taken before transplant. The CDR3 DNA is TGTGCCATCAGTCCGCCAGTAACAGGGGGCAGGGACACCATATATTTT. Translating it yields CAISPPVTGGRDTIYF.